These T cell receptor beta chains were read from a single sample in a study of early T cells in non-severe SARS-CoV-2 infection. TCRdb used MiXCR to reprocess the 5' RACE reads, holding one entry per CDR3 protein. The sample has 95,000 to 150,000 distinct CDR3 sequences; about 15% are singletons. Sequencing was done on a sample of whole blood. These TCRs come from an adult who was a healthcare worker with PCR-confirmed SARS-CoV-2 infection or an uninfected control (not recorded which). Each CDR3 is given with its conserved first and last residue. The D gene is left open where the match is weak. The size of a clone is reported for some rows only, either as once, few or many, or as a class for expanded clones.

V	size	length	D	J	CDR3	DNA
TRBV7-8	-	16	-	TRBJ2-7	CASSSFGGGKVYEQYF	TGTGCCAGCAGCTCGTTTGGAGGGGGGAAAGTCTACGAGCAGTACTTC
TRBV30	many	14	-	TRBJ1-1	CAWSVRSVSAEAFF	TGTGCCTGGAGTGTACGATCCGTTTCGGCTGAAGCTTTCTTT
TRBV5-1	-	12	TRBD1	TRBJ1-1	CASTLTGGEAFF	TGCGCCAGTACATTGACAGGGGGCGAAGCTTTCTTT
TRBV5-1	-	13	-	TRBJ1-6	CASRDGDGSPLHF	TGCGCCAGCAGGGACGGGGACGGTTCACCCCTCCACTTT
TRBV20-1	few	14	-	TRBJ2-1	CSASTGRSRVEQFF	TGCAGTGCTAGTACAGGCCGCAGCAGGGTTGAGCAGTTCTTC
TRBV20-1	few	12	TRBD1	TRBJ1-2	CSAGQGSSGYTF	TGCAGTGCTGGACAGGGCTCCTCTGGCTACACCTTC
TRBV29-1	-	15	-	TRBJ1-2	CSVVGGAQVDYGYTF	TGCAGCGTTGTAGGAGGGGCGCAGGTAGACTATGGCTACACCTTC
TRBV28	many	11	-	TRBJ2-7	CASSLGGFQYF	TGTGCCAGCAGTCTCGGAGGTTTCCAGTACTTC
TRBV12-5	-	19	-	TRBJ2-1	CVSGAPNTRVSGAYNEQFF	TGTGTTAGTGGAGCCCCTAATACCAGGGTTTCGGGAGCCTACAATGAGCAGTTCTTC
TRBV5-4	-	15	-	TRBJ2-2	CASSSGLSNTGELFF	TGTGCCAGCAGCTCGGGACTCTCGAACACCGGGGAGCTGTTTTTT
TRBV6-6	-	13	-	TRBJ2-7	CASSPQGRYEQYF	TGTGCCAGCAGCCCACAGGGCCGCTACGAGCAGTACTTC
TRBV5-4	-	15	-	TRBJ1-5	CASSLGGQINQPQHF	TGTGCCAGCAGCCTGGGGGGGCAGATCAATCAGCCCCAGCATTTT
TRBV15	few	14	-	TRBJ1-5	CATSRDRVNLPQHF	TGTGCCACCAGCAGAGATCGGGTAAATTTGCCCCAGCATTTT
TRBV5-1	-	15	-	TRBJ2-3	CASSLANLRTDTQYF	TGCGCCAGCAGCTTGGCCAACCTGCGCACAGATACGCAGTATTTT
TRBV20-1	few	12	-	TRBJ1-2	CSASREGYGYTF	TGCAGTGCTAGTAGGGAGGGGTATGGCTACACCTTC
TRBV7-9	-	16	TRBD2	TRBJ2-2	CASSRATSGNTGELFF	TGTGCCAGCAGCCGGGCGACTAGCGGGAACACCGGGGAGCTGTTTTTT
TRBV3-1	many	16	TRBD2	TRBJ2-3	CASSTRLAGVSDTQYF	TGTGCCAGCAGCACCCGACTAGCGGGGGTGTCAGATACGCAGTATTTT
TRBV7-8	-	15	-	TRBJ1-1	CASSSLKGRGLIAFF	TGTGCCAGCAGCTCCTTAAAGGGACGAGGGTTAATCGCTTTCTTT
TRBV12-3/TRBV12-4	-	17	TRBD2	TRBJ2-5	CASSLALADLYQETQYF	TGTGCCAGCAGTTTAGCGCTAGCGGACCTGTACCAAGAGACCCAGTACTTC
TRBV20-1	-	13	-	TRBJ2-7	CSASGHRSYEQYF	TGCAGTGCTAGCGGACATCGGTCCTACGAGCAGTACTTC
TRBV20-1	-	13	-	TRBJ1-5	CSAKGSRNQPQHF	TGCAGTGCTAAGGGTAGCCGCAATCAGCCCCAGCATTTT
TRBV3-1	few	13	-	TRBJ1-1	CASSPEGRTEAFF	TGTGCCAGCAGCCCCGAGGGTCGCACTGAAGCTTTCTTT
TRBV18	many	14	-	TRBJ1-1	CASSPNGENTEAFF	TGTGCCAGCTCACCGAATGGGGAGAACACTGAAGCTTTCTTT
TRBV4-1	-	15	-	TRBJ2-1	CASSQPTRDSPRPFF	TGCGCCAGCAGCCAACCGACCCGGGACTCTCCTCGTCCGTTCTTC
TRBV20-1	few	12	-	TRBJ1-2	CSASEGANGYTF	TGCAGTGCTAGCGAAGGGGCCAATGGCTACACCTTC
TRBV7-6	-	14	-	TRBJ2-1	CASSRRREEGEQFF	TGTGCCAGCAGCCGGCGGCGGGAAGAGGGCGAGCAGTTCTTC
TRBV7-9	many	16	-	TRBJ2-3	CASSSASGPSTDTQYF	TGTGCCAGCAGCTCCGCCAGCGGGCCTAGCACAGATACGCAGTATTTT
TRBV6-6	-	12	-	TRBJ2-1	CASSTPQGSTFF	TGTGCCAGCAGTACCCCCCAGGGCTCTACGTTCTTC
TRBV19	few	15	TRBD1	TRBJ2-2	CASSSGTGVPGELFF	TGTGCCAGTAGTTCCGGGACAGGGGTTCCCGGGGAGCTGTTTTTT
TRBV20-1	few	16	TRBD1	TRBJ2-3	CSATEGGTVELDSQYF	TGCAGTGCTACTGAAGGTGGGACAGTCGAACTCGATTCGCAGTATTTT
TRBV6-1	many	14	-	TRBJ2-7	CASKGRAGAYEQYF	TGTGCCAGCAAAGGAAGAGCTGGAGCCTACGAGCAGTACTTC
TRBV7-2	-	16	-	TRBJ2-2	CASSLVGLLNTGELFF	TGTGCCAGCAGCTTAGTAGGTCTGCTGAACACCGGGGAGCTGTTTTTT
TRBV10-2	-	14	-	TRBJ1-4	CASSDGHSNEKLFF	TGCGCCAGCAGTGACGGACATTCTAATGAAAAACTGTTTTTT
TRBV12-3/TRBV12-4	few	13	-	TRBJ2-1	CASSFRETGEQFF	TGTGCCAGCAGTTTTCGCGAGACAGGCGAGCAGTTCTTC
TRBV5-4	many	17	TRBD1	TRBJ2-1	CASRGGRTGTIDDEQFF	TGTGCCAGCCGAGGGGGCCGGACAGGGACCATTGACGATGAGCAGTTCTTC
TRBV9	-	14	TRBD1	TRBJ1-1	CASSPGQVDTEAFF	TGTGCCAGCAGCCCAGGACAGGTGGACACTGAAGCTTTCTTT
TRBV11-3	-	13	-	TRBJ2-1	CASSLGANDEQFF	TGTGCCAGCAGCTTGGGGGCAAACGATGAGCAGTTCTTC
TRBV5-1	-	15	-	TRBJ2-1	CASSFSGGQYNEQFF	TGCGCCAGCAGCTTTTCGGGGGGCCAATACAATGAGCAGTTCTTC
TRBV5-1	-	14	-	TRBJ2-7	CASSLKGPSYEQYF	TGCGCCAGCAGCTTGAAGGGGCCATCCTACGAGCAGTACTTC
TRBV7-9	many	14	-	TRBJ1-1	CASYEQGLNTEAFF	TGTGCCAGCTACGAACAGGGCCTGAACACTGAAGCTTTCTTT
TRBV6-6	-	16	-	TRBJ2-7	CASSYSMRDATYEQYF	TGTGCCAGCAGTTACTCCATGCGGGACGCCACCTACGAGCAGTACTTC
TRBV20-1	-	16	-	TRBJ2-5	CSARGVHGVTQETQYF	TGCAGTGCCAGAGGAGTCCACGGAGTAACACAAGAGACCCAGTACTTC
TRBV5-1	-	15	-	TRBJ1-2	CASSLMGVLGYGYTF	TGCGCCAGCAGCTTGATGGGGGTGTTAGGGTATGGCTACACCTTC
TRBV7-6	once	14	TRBD1	TRBJ2-7	CASSHRGRGYEQYF	TGTGCCAGCAGCCACCGGGGCAGGGGGTACGAGCAGTACTTC
TRBV18	few	14	-	TRBJ2-7	CASSPGVGSHEQYF	TGTGCCAGCTCACCCGGAGTCGGGTCCCACGAGCAGTACTTC
TRBV2	-	13	TRBD1	TRBJ1-6	CASMRDRDSPLHF	TGTGCCAGCATGCGGGACAGGGATTCACCCCTCCACTTT
TRBV6-6	-	15	-	TRBJ1-1	CASSTLRALNTEAFF	TGTGCCAGCAGTACTCTCAGGGCTCTGAACACTGAAGCTTTCTTT
TRBV4-1	-	15	-	TRBJ2-7	CASSQSPTATYEQYF	TGCGCCAGCAGCCAGAGCCCGACGGCTACCTACGAGCAGTACTTC
TRBV20-1	-	14	-	TRBJ1-2	CSARPPGVVYGYTF	TGCAGTGCTAGGCCGCCGGGTGTTGTCTATGGCTACACCTTC
TRBV10-1	-	16	-	TRBJ2-1	CASSEGTAQRLNEQFF	TGCGCCAGCAGTGAGGGGACGGCTCAGCGGCTGAATGAGCAGTTCTTC
TRBV20-1	few	15	TRBD2	TRBJ2-1	CSATPFLAGYDEQFF	TGCAGTGCTACTCCATTTCTAGCGGGGTATGATGAGCAGTTCTTC
TRBV12-3/TRBV12-4	many	15	-	TRBJ2-2	CASSTGGGLTGELFF	TGTGCCAGCAGCACAGGGGGGGGCCTCACCGGGGAGCTGTTTTTT